This TCR beta chain was documented in a study of beta chain features in type 1 diabetes. This clone showed up just a few times. Its antigen is undetermined. The authors reverse transcribed all of the isolated RNA, so sequencing captured expressed TCRB transcripts. Using immunoSEQ multiplex PCR, the repertoire was profiled, and TCRdb retains in-frame clones only, with some absent. The sample has about 180,000 clones, 13% seen once. Study results and caveats: In all four CD4+ subsets, TCRB CDR3 length was significantly, moderately reduced in type 1 diabetes.

The sequencing input was central memory CD4+ T cells from blood. The receptor comes from a woman aged 18-29 years in good health.

The CDR3 region has the DNA TGCGCCAGCAGCGTGGGACTAGCGGCAAAAGAGACCCAGTACTTC. It specifies CASSVGLAAKETQYF. The rearrangement links TRBV5-1 to TRBJ2-5; 11 nucleotides agree with TRBD2. CDR1 and CDR2 (germline): SGHRS, YFSETQ. CDR3 size: 15 residues. Trimming cost V 4 bases and J 3 bases; bases outside gene matches: 5.